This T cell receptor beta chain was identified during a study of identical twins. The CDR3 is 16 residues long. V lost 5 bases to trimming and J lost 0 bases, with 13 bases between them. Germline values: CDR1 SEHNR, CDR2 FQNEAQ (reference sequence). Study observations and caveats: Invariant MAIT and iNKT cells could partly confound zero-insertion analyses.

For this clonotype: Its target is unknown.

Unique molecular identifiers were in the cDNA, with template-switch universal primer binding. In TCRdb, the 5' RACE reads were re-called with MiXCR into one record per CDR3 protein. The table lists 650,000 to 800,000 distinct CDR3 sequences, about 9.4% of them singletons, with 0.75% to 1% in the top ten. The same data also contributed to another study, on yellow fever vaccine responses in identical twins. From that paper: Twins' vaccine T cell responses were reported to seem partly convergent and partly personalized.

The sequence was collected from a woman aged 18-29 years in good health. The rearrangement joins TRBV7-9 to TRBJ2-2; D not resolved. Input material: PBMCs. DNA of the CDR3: TGTGCCAGCAGCCCGGCAGACAAATCGAACACCGGGGAGCTGTTTTTT. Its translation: CASSPADKSNTGELFF.